This TCR beta chain was found in a study of cytomegalovirus exposure and HLA in healthy donors. The PCR used 60 Vbeta and 13 Jbeta primers. Profiled with immunoSEQ multiplex PCR; TCRdb holds only in-frame clones, not every one. In the table there are approximately 72,000 clones, around 79% of which are singletons. Study conclusions and caveats: Later work found most CMV-associated TCR beta chains apparently HLA-restricted. A few V segments could not be told apart, such as TRBV6-2 and TRBV6-3, and were left out.

Germline V gives CDR1 SQVTM, CDR2 ANQGSEA. Deletions cut 4 bases from V and 3 bases from J, with 9 bases between. The CDR3 consists of 12 residues. About this clone itself: No antigen is known for it.

The receptor was derived from a male donor in good health and CMV-seropositive. Sequenced: PBMCs. V is TRBV29-1 and J is TRBJ1-2; D ambiguous. The CDR3 here is CSVGAIYYGYTF. The CDR3, as DNA: TGCAGCGTTGGGGCCATCTACTATGGCTACACCTTC.